These 28 T cell receptor beta chains came from one sample sequenced in a study of regulatory T cells in long-lasting Graves disease. Libraries of TCR beta came from iRepertoire HTBI primers plus Arm-PCR of CDR3 regions. A single record per CDR3 protein comes from TCRdb applying MiXCR to the multiplex PCR reads. The top ten clones hold about 8.2% of a sample with fewer than 450,000 distinct CDR3 sequences, about 15% of them seen once. As for time point: newly diagnosed GD, antithyroid drugs for less than 3 months. Generation of the TCR library employed RNA extracted from PBMCs. These data are also associated with another study on T cells in Graves' hyperthyroidism and ophthalmopathy.

Source: peripheral blood mononuclear cells (PBMCs), taken at new diagnosis, from a patient treated with antithyroid drugs. Every receptor here comes from a woman between 40 and 50 years old with Graves disease.

This clonotype appeared many times. The V gene is TRBV20-1, the J gene TRBJ2-5, with 12 bases identical to TRBD2. V shed 2 bases and J 4 bases; nucleotides not matched to a gene: 5. CDR1 is DFQATT and CDR2 is SNEGSKA in the germline V gene (reference sequence). This CDR3 spans 15 amino acids. The CDR3 bases are TGCAGTGCTAGACCAGGACTAGCGGGATCAGAGACCCAGTACTTC. This translates into CSARPGLAGSETQYF.

This clonotype was detected a few times. The chain combines TRBV29-1 with TRBJ1-4; D not certain. The CDR3 has 15 amino acids. Trimming pared 4 bases from V and 0 bases from J, leaving 12 bases between. Germline values: CDR1 SQVTM, CDR2 ANQGSEA. CDR3 coding DNA: TGCAGCGTTGCCCAGTCCTCTGCAACTAATGAAAAACTGTTTTTT. It translates to CSVAQSSATNEKLFF.

Only a few counts were recorded for this clonotype. The rearrangement uses TRBV4-3 and TRBJ1-1; D uncertain. V gave up 1 base and J gave up 1 base, with 4 bases separating them. The CDR3 is 13 residues long. The V gene's germline CDR1 is LGHNA and CDR2 YSLEER. CDR3 nucleotide sequence: TGCGCCAGCAGCCAAGCAAGGAACACTGAAGCTTTCTTT. Translation gives CASSQARNTEAFF.

This chain connects TRBV28 to TRBJ2-6; a weak D match, TRBD2 (6 bases). The CDR3 is 18 amino acids. V lost 6 bases and J 0 bases, leaving 18 bases between the germline ends. The V gene's germline CDR1 is MDHEN and CDR2 SYDVKM. CDR3 in amino acids: CASSLGGPLSSGANVLTF. In DNA, the CDR3 is TGTGCCAGCAGCTTGGGGGGTCCACTCTCCTCTGGGGCCAACGTCCTGACTTTC. The full variable domain, its missing parts supplied by reference TRBV28 and TRBJ2-6, is DVKVTQSSRYLVKRTGEKVFLECVQDMDHENMFWYRQDPGLGLRLIYFSYDVKMKEKGDIPEGYSVSREKKERFSLILESASTNQTSMYLCASSLGGPLSSGANVLTFGAGSRLTVL.

This clonotype was seen a few times. The chain uses TRBV4-1 and TRBJ2-7; the D gene is possibly TRBD1 (5 bases). V lost 3 bases, J lost 3 bases, and 18 bases lay in between. Per the germline V gene, CDR1 is MGHRA and CDR2 is YSYEKL. The CDR3 length is 16 residues. Here the CDR3 reads CASSHAQVLARYEQYF. In nucleotides, the CDR3 is TGCGCCAGCAGCCACGCACAGGTCTTAGCACGCTACGAGCAGTACTTC.

This clonotype was seen more than once but under ten times. The CDR3 nucleotides are TGTGCCAGCAGCTTCCGCGAAGCTTTCTTT. Translating it yields CASSFREAFF. The chain combines TRBV2 with TRBJ1-1; D is uncertain. CDR1 is SNHLY and CDR2 is FYNNEI in the germline V gene. V was trimmed by 6 bases and J by 8 bases, leaving 7 bases between them. This CDR3 is built from 10 residues.

This clonotype was detected ten times or more. The rearrangement joins TRBV20-1 to TRBJ2-1; D may be TRBD2 (6 bases). The ends were cut back, 6 bases at V and 6 bases at J, with 18 bases in the middle. Germline-derived CDR1 and CDR2 are DFQATT and SNEGSKA (reference sequence). The CDR3 spans 14 residues. CDR3 in DNA: TGCAGTGCGGGGGGTCCGGGATTGGTCAATGAGCAGTTCTTC. Encoded protein: CSAGGPGLVNEQFF.

This chain connects TRBV19 to TRBJ1-3, with 7 bases aligning to TRBD1. Losses at the gene ends were 7 bases for V and 0 bases for J; bases not matched to a gene: 9. CDR3 size: 16 residues. Germline values: CDR1 LNHDA, CDR2 SQIVND (reference sequence). CDR3 in amino acids: CASNPRDRYSGNTIYF. CDR3 coding DNA: TGTGCCAGTAACCCCCGGGACAGATACTCTGGAAACACCATATATTTT.

This clonotype was found a few times. This may be a read error: a much more frequent sequence differs by one nucleotide. This CDR3 is CASSLGTSGTFEQFF. For the CDR3, the DNA is TGTGCCAGCAGCCTCGGGACTAGCGGGACGTTCGAGCAGTTCTTC. The gene calls are TRBV12-3 or TRBV12-4 and TRBJ2-1; 13 positions match TRBD2. The junction had 9 bases not matched to a gene; V was cut back by 6 bases and J by 10 bases. The CDR3 has 15 residues.

This clonotype was seen many times. The J gene is TRBJ2-7, the V gene TRBV12-3 or TRBV12-4; TRBD2 matches at 13 bases. V was clipped by 4 bases and J by 7 bases; unmatched bases: 16. The CDR3 extends over 18 amino acids. CDR3 bases: TGTGCCAGCAGTTCCAATCCCGGACTAGCGGGAGAAAAAGAAGAGCAGTACTTC. Translated, it gives CASSSNPGLAGEKEEQYF.

This clonotype was counted many times. This chain links TRBV27 with TRBJ1-2; TRBD1 aligns across 7 bases. Unmatched junction bases numbered 4, after V lost 2 bases and J lost 4 bases. Germline assignment: CDR1 MNHEY and CDR2 SMNVEV (reference sequence). The CDR3 runs to 14 residues. Here the CDR3 DNA reads TGTGCCAGCAGTTTAGCAGGGACAGTCTATGGCTACACCTTC. This codes for CASSLAGTVYGYTF.

This clonotype was seen ten or more times. The V gene is TRBV5-6, the J gene TRBJ2-7; a possible D gene is TRBD1 (5 bases). Trimming shortened V by 7 bases and J by 2 bases, and 16 bases separated the two germline ends. This CDR3 is 14 amino acids long. Germline CDR1 SGHDT, CDR2 YYEEEE. The CDR3 loop is CASGSGQPPYEQYF. The DNA of the CDR3 is TGTGCCAGCGGGTCTGGACAACCTCCCTACGAGCAGTACTTC.

This clonotype occurred many times. The rearrangement uses TRBV25-1 and TRBJ1-1; weak D call: TRBD1 (5 bases). CDR3 size: 15 residues. From germline, CDR1 is MGHDK and CDR2 SYGVNS. Trimming removed 3 bases at V and 10 bases at J, with 21 bases between. CDR3 protein: CASSDPRDGSQAAFF. The CDR3 DNA sequence: TGTGCCAGCAGTGACCCCCGGGACGGTAGTCAGGCAGCTTTCTTT.

This clonotype was detected many times. The V and J genes are TRBV7-7 and TRBJ2-1, with 15 positions matching TRBD2. CDR1 is SSHAT and CDR2 is FNYEAQ in the germline V gene (reference sequence). The CDR3 extends over 13 amino acids. The CDR3 nucleotides are TGTGCTGTAGGACTAGCGGGAGGGAATGAGCAGTTCTTC. Its translation: CAVGLAGGNEQFF.

This clonotype was counted ten times or more. This chain joins TRBV28 and TRBJ1-5; D may be TRBD1 (6 bases). The CDR3 is 15 residues long. Looked up from germline, CDR1 is MDHEN and CDR2 is SYDVKM. V gave up 5 bases and J gave up 11 bases, with 22 bases separating them. This CDR3 reads CASSDRKRTDIAQHF. The CDR3 coding sequence is TGTGCCAGCAGTGACCGAAAAAGGACAGATATCGCCCAGCATTTT.

This clonotype was seen a few times. The chain has TRBV6-1 and TRBJ2-1; TRBD2 might be the D (5 bases). The CDR3 covers 15 residues. V was clipped by 4 bases and J by 2 bases, with 12 bases between them. Germline lookup yields CDR1 MNHNS and CDR2 SASEGT. The CDR3 sequence is CASSVGMGPYNEQFF. The CDR3 nucleotides read TGTGCCAGCAGTGTCGGGATGGGCCCCTACAATGAGCAGTTCTTC.

This clonotype was seen at least ten times. The chain has TRBV15 and TRBJ2-4, with D possibly being TRBD1 (5 bases). The CDR3 is made up of 16 amino acids. Trimming shortened V by 8 bases and J by 0 bases, and 17 bases separated the two germline ends. Germline V gene data show CDR1 as LNHNV and CDR2 as YYDKDF (reference sequence). The CDR3: CATRRGGAIAKNIQYF. The CDR3 region has the DNA TGTGCCACCCGTAGAGGTGGGGCTATAGCCAAAAACATTCAGTACTTC.

The J gene is TRBJ2-7, the V gene TRBV3-1, with 8 bases that match TRBD2. This CDR3 is built from 15 residues. V shed 0 bases, J shed 6 bases, and the junction held 7 bases outside the gene matches. Germline assignment: CDR1 LGHDT and CDR2 YNNKEL (reference sequence). CDR3 amino acids: CASSQETLLAGEQYF. The CDR3 DNA reads as TGTGCCAGCAGCCAAGAGACCCTCCTAGCGGGCGAGCAGTACTTC.

This clonotype occurred many times. The chain is built from TRBV3-1 and TRBJ2-3; 7 nucleotides align to TRBD2. Per germline, CDR1 LGHDT and CDR2 YNNKEL (reference sequence). The CDR3 covers 15 residues. V was pared by 3 bases and J by 0 bases, with 3 bases of the junction left unmatched. The CDR3 loop reads CASSQFSGSTDTQYF. CDR3 bases: TGTGCCAGCAGCCAGTTTAGCGGGAGCACAGATACGCAGTATTTT.

The V and J genes are TRBV5-1 and TRBJ2-1; D is perhaps TRBD2 (6 bases). Germline loops: CDR1 SGHRS, CDR2 YFSETQ. Trimming shortened V by 0 bases and J by 9 bases, and 10 bases separated the two germline ends. The CDR3 spans 13 residues. The CDR3 DNA is TGCGCCAGCAGCTTGGAGGGGAGGCCTGAGCAGTTCTTC. Translating it yields CASSLEGRPEQFF.

This chain connects TRBV7-3 to TRBJ1-5; TRBD1 aligns across 10 bases. The CDR3 consists of 16 residues. After removal of 4 bases from V and 7 bases from J, the junction contained 10 bases not matched to a gene. Germline loops: CDR1 SGHTA, CDR2 FQGTGA. This CDR3 is CASSSIRQGAKQPQHF. Here the CDR3 DNA reads TGTGCCAGCAGCTCAATTCGACAGGGGGCGAAACAGCCCCAGCATTTT.

This clonotype was recorded a few times. V is TRBV9 and J is TRBJ2-1; weak D call: TRBD2 (6 bases). The CDR3 spans 13 residues. From germline, CDR1 is SGDLS and CDR2 YYNGEE. V lost 0 bases to trimming and J lost 8 bases, with 9 bases between them. In DNA form, the CDR3 reads TGTGCCAGCAGCGTAGGTGCTAGCGATGAGCAGTTCTTC. The encoded protein is CASSVGASDEQFF.

Only a few counts were recorded for this clonotype. The V and J genes are TRBV18 and TRBJ1-3, with a possible D match to TRBD1 (5 bases). The germline CDR1 and CDR2 sequences are KGHSH and LQKENI. The V end lost 3 bases, the J end lost 0 bases, and 12 bases lay between the germline ends. The CDR3 contains 16 residues. The CDR3: CASSPQGRNSGNTIYF. The CDR3 nucleotides read TGTGCCAGCTCACCGCAGGGACGGAACTCTGGAAACACCATATATTTT.

This clonotype was seen at least ten times. The chain employs TRBV28 and TRBJ2-1; the D is unclear. Germline assignment: CDR1 MDHEN and CDR2 SYDVKM. Between the trimmed V and J ends, which lost 3 bases and 4 bases, there was a span of 13 bases. This CDR3 spans 15 amino acids. The CDR3 protein is CASSFPPQEYNEQFF. CDR3 in DNA: TGTGCCAGCAGTTTTCCCCCCCAGGAATACAATGAGCAGTTCTTC.

This clonotype was seen at least ten times. The chain carries TRBV28 and TRBJ2-6; D may correspond to TRBD1 or TRBD2 (5 bases each). This CDR3 contains 21 residues. Trimming left V 5 bases short and J 0 bases short, with 26 bases between. Germline CDR1 is MDHEN and CDR2 is SYDVKM. The CDR3 nucleotides read TGTGCCAGCAGTCGGCCCCTCCTCCGGGACCCTACGTTCTCTGGGGCCAACGTCCTGACTTTC. As protein: CASSRPLLRDPTFSGANVLTF.

This clonotype was counted ten times or more. This chain uses TRBV11-1 with TRBJ2-5; D could derive from TRBD1 or TRBD2 (6 bases each). There are 16 residues in the CDR3. The V gene lost 8 bases and the J gene lost 0 bases, with 19 bases spanning the gap. Germline V gene data show CDR1 as SGHAT and CDR2 as FQDESV (reference sequence). The CDR3 DNA reads as TGTGCCAGCCGCTCTCAGCGGAGGGGGGACCAAGAGACCCAGTACTTC. Translating gives CASRSQRRGDQETQYF.

This clonotype was picked up many times. This sequence joins TRBV7-9 and TRBJ2-7; 9 bases align to TRBD1. The germline CDR1 and CDR2 sequences are SEHNR and FQNEAQ (reference sequence). The CDR3 has 16 residues. J gave up 2 bases and V 4 bases, and 9 bases lay outside the gene matches. The CDR3 nucleotides read TGTGCCAGCAGCTCCCAAACAGGGGGCTATACCTACGAGCAGTACTTC. This codes for CASSSQTGGYTYEQYF.

This chain uses TRBV6-2 or TRBV6-3 with TRBJ2-4; no definite D call. Trimming stripped 7 bases from V and 5 bases from J, with 9 bases between. Germline CDR1 and CDR2: MNHEY and SVGEGT. The CDR3 runs to 12 residues. The CDR3 nucleotides are TGTGCCAGCAACCTACCCGAAAACATTCAGTACTTC. This gives the protein CASNLPENIQYF.